The 2 T cell receptor beta chains presented below share a single source sample, sequenced in a study of T cells in Graves' hyperthyroidism and ophthalmopathy. Researchers amplified the TCR beta CDR3 regions from RNA transcripts. The HTBI primer set was used in a first-round RT-PCR of the TCR CDR3. TCRdb ran MiXCR on the multiplex PCR reads and lists one entry per CDR3 protein. The table lists 300,000 to 350,000 distinct CDR3 sequences, under 25% of them singletons, with 50% in the top ten. Sequenced: blood. The receptors were gathered from a woman in her forties or fifties with Graves' hyperthyroidism.

This clonotype was recorded at least ten times. V usage is TRBV7-9 and J usage is TRBJ1-1; TRBD1 matches at 7 bases. V lost 2 bases and J lost 0; bases outside the gene matches: 0. Germline-derived CDR1 and CDR2 are SEHNR and FQNEAQ (reference sequence). This CDR3 has 14 residues. CDR3 in DNA: TGTGCCAGCAGCTTACAGGGGGTGAACACTGAAGCTTTCTTT. Its translation: CASSLQGVNTEAFF.

This clonotype was seen a single time. The chain has TRBV6-2 or TRBV6-3 and TRBJ2-6; D tentatively fits TRBD1 or TRBD2 (5 bases each). Trimming pared 5 bases from V and 2 bases from J, leaving 25 bases between. The CDR3 is 20 amino acids. Germline assignment: CDR1 MNHEY and CDR2 SVGEGT. The CDR3 nucleotides are TGTGCCAGCAGTCTCGATCTCATGGGAGCCAGGGCCCCTGGGGCCAACGTCCTGACTTTC. Translation gives CASSLDLMGARAPGANVLTF.